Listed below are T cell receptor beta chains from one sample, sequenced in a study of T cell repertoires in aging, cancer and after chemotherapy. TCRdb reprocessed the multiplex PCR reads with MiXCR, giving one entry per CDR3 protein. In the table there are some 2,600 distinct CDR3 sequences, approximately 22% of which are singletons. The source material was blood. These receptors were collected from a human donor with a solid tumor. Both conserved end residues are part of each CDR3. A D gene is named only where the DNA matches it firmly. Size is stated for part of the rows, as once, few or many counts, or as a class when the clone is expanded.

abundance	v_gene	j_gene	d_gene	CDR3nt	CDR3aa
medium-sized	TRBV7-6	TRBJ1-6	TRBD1	TGTGCCAGCAGCGTACGATACAGGGGGCCAAATTCACCCCTCCACTTT	CASSVRYRGPNSPLHF
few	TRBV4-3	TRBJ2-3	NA	TGCGCCAGCAGCCCTCGGTTAGGGTTTGGTTTGGATACGCAGTATTTT	CASSPRLGFGLDTQYF
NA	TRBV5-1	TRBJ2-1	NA	TGCGCCAGCGAGGCGGAGGGCACTAATGAGCAGTTCTTC	CASEAEGTNEQFF
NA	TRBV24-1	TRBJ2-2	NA	TGTGCCACCAGTCGGCCAGGCGACAACACCGGGGAGCTGTTTTTT	CATSRPGDNTGELFF
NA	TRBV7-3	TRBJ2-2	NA	TGTGCCAGCAGCTTAAGGACAGCGAACACCGGGGAGCTGTTTTTT	CASSLRTANTGELFF
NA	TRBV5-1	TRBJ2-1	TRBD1	TGCGCCAGCAGCATCCGGGACAGGTCGGACAATGAGCAGTTCTTC	CASSIRDRSDNEQFF
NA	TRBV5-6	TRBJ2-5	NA	TGTGCCAGCACCTCCGGGTCTTGGGAGACCCAGTACTTC	CASTSGSWETQYF
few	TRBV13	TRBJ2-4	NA	TGTGCCAGCAGCTACCGGGCCCGCCAAGGAAACATTCAGTACTTC	CASSYRARQGNIQYF
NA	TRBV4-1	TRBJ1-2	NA	TGCGCCAGCAGCCAAGAAAACAGGAACTATGGCTACACCTTC	CASSQENRNYGYTF
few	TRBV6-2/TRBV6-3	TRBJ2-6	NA	TGTGCCACTTCTTCAGGAGGGGCCAACGTCCTGACTTTC	CATSSGGANVLTF
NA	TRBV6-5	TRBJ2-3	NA	TGTGCCAGCAGTTACTCAGCCATCGCGGGCACAGATACGCAGTATTTT	CASSYSAIAGTDTQYF
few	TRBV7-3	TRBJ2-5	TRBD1	TGTGCCAGCAGCCTAACAACCGGGACAGGGAAAGAGACCCAGTACTTC	CASSLTTGTGKETQYF
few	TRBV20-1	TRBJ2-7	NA	TGCAGTGCTAGAGATCCCCGGGGCCCCTACGAGCAGTACTTC	CSARDPRGPYEQYF
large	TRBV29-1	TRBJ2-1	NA	TGCAGCGTTGAGGGTCGAACCGAGCAGTTCTTC	CSVEGRTEQFF
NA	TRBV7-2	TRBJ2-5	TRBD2	TGTGCCAGCAGCCAAATGCGGGGGGGACAAGAGACCCAGTACTTC	CASSQMRGGQETQYF
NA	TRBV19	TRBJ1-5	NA	TGTGCCAGTAGTATAACAGGTCCGCAGCCCCAGCATTTT	CASSITGPQPQHF
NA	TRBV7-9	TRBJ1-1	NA	TGTGCCAGCAGTCCGACGTACACTGAAGCTTTCTTT	CASSPTYTEAFF
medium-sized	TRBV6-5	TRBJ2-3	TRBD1	TGTGCCAGCAGTAGGAGTCGACAGGGAGCAGATACGCAGTATTTT	CASSRSRQGADTQYF